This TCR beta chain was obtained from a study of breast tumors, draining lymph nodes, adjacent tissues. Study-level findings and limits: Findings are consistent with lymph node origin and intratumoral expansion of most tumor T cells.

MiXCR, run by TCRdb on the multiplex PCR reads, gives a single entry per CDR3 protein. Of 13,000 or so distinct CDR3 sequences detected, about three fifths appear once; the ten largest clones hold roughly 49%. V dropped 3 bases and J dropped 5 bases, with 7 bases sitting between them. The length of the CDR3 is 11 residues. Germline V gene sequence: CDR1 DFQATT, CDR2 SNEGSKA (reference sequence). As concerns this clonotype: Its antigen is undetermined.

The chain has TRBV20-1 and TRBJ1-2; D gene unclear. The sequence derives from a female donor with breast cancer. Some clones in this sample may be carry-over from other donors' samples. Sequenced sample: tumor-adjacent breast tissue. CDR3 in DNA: TGCAGTGCTAGTAGTATGTATGGCTACACCTTC. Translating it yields CSASSMYGYTF.